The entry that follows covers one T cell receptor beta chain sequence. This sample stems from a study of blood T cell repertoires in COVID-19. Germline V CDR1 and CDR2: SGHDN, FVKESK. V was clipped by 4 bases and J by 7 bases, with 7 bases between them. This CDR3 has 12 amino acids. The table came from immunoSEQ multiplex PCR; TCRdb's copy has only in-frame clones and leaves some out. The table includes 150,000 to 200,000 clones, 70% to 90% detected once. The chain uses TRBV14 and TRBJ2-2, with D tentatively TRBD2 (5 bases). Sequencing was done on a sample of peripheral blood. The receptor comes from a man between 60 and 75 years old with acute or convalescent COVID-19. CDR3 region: CASSPGGGELFF. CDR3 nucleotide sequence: TGTGCCAGCAGCCCTGGAGGCGGGGAGCTGTTTTTT.